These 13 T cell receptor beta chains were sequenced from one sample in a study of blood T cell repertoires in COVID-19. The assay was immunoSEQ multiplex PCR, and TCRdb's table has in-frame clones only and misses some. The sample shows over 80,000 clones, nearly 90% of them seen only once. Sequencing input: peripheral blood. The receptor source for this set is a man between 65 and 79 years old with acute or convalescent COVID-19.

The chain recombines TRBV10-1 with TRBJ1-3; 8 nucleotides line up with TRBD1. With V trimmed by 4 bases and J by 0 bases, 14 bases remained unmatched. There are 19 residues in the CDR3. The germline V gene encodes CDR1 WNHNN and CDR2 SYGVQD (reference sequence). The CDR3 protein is CASSVMGGTGASSGNTIYF. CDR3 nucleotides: TGCGCCAGCAGTGTTATGGGGGGGACAGGAGCTAGCTCTGGAAACACCATATATTTT.

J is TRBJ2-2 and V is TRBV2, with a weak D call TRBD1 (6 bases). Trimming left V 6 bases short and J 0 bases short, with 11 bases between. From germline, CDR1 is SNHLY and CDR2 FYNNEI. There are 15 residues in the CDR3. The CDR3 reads CASRLDRTNTGELFF. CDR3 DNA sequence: TGTGCCAGCAGACTCGACAGGACGAACACCGGGGAGCTGTTTTTT.

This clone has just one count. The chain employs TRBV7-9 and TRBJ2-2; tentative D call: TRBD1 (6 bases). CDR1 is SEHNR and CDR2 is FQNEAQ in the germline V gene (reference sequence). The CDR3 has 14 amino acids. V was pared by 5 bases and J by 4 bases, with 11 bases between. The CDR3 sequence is CASSRQVRTGELFF. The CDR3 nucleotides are TGTGCCAGCAGCAGACAGGTGCGCACCGGGGAGCTGTTTTTT. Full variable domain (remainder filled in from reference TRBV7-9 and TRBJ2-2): DTGVSQNPRHKITKRGQNVTFRCDPISEHNRLYWYRQTLGQGPEFLTYFQNEAQLEKSRLLSDRFSAERPKGSFSTLEIQRTEQGDSAMYLCASSRQVRTGELFFGEGSRLTVL.

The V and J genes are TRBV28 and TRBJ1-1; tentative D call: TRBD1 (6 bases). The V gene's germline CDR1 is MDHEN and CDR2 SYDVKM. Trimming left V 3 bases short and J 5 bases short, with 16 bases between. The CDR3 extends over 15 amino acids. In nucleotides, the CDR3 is TGTGCCAGCAGTTTTTATCAGGGGAGAGGGACTGAAGCTTTCTTT. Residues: CASSFYQGRGTEAFF.

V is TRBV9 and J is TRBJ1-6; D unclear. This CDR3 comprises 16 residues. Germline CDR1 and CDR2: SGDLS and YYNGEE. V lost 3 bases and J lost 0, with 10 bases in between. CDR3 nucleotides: TGTGCCAGCAGCGCCCAACAAAGCTCCTATAATTCACCCCTCCACTTT. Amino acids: CASSAQQSSYNSPLHF.

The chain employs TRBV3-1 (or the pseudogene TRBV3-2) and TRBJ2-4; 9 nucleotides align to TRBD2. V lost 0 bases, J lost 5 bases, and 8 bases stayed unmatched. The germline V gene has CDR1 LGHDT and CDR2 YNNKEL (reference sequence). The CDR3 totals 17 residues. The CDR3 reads CASSQEPWRGGQNIQYF. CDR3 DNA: TGTGCCAGCAGCCAAGAGCCATGGCGGGGGGGCCAAAACATTCAGTACTTC.

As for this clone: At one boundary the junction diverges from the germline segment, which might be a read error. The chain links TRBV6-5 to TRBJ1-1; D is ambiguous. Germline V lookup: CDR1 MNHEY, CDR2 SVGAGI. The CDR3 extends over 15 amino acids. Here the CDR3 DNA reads TGTGCCAGCAGTTACTCCCGGCCATGGAACAGTGAAGCTTTCTTT. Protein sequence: CASSYSRPWNSEAFF.

CDR3 nucleotide sequence: TGTGCCAGCAGCTTAGCTCCCAGCGGGAGGTTTGGCGGGGAGCTGTTTTTT. It encodes CASSLAPSGRFGGELFF. The V and J genes are TRBV7-2 and TRBJ2-2, with 9 bases identical to TRBD2. The V segment lost 0 bases and the J segment 7 bases; nucleotides outside the gene matches: 9. The CDR3 length is 17 residues. Germline loops: CDR1 SGHTA, CDR2 FQGNSA.

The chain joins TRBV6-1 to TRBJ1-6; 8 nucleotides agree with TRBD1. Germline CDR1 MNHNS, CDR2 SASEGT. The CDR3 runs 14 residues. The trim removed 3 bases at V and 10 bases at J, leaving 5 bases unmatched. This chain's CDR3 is CASSESDRDSPLHF. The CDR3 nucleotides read TGTGCCAGCAGTGAGTCGGACAGGGACTCACCCCTCCACTTT.

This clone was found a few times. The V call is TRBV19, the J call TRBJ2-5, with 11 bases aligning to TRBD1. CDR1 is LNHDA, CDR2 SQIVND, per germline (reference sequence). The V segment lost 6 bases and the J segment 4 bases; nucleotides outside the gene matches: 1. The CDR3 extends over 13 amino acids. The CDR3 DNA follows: TGTGCCAGTAGGGGGACAGGGGGAGAGACCCAGTACTTC. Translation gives CASRGTGGETQYF.

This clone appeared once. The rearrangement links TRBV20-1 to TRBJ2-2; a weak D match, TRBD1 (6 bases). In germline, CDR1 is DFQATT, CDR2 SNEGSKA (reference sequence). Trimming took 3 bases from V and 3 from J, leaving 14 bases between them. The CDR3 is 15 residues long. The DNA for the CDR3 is TGCAGTGCTAGTCTAGGGGGTCGCTACACCGGGGAGCTGTTTTTT. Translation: CSASLGGRYTGELFF.

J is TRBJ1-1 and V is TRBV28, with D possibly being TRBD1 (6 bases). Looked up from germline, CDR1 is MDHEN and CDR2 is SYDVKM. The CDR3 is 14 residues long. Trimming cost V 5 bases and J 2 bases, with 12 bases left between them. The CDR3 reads CASSEGQINTEAFF. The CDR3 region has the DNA TGTGCCAGCAGTGAGGGACAAATAAACACTGAAGCTTTCTTT.

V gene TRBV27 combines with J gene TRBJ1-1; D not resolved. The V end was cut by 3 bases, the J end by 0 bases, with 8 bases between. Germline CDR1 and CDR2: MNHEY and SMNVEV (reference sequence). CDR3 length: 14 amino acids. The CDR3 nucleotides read TGTGCCAGCAGTTTTGGCAGGTTGAACACTGAAGCTTTCTTT. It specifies CASSFGRLNTEAFF.